The next 9 T cell receptor beta chains were all read from a single sample in a study of T cell responses to AZD1222 COVID-19 vaccine. Clones were read by immunoSEQ multiplex PCR, and TCRdb kept only the in-frame ones, dropping some. The sample consists of under 140,000 clones, roughly 90% of them appearing once. The specimen comprised peripheral blood, sampled 28 days after the second AZD1222 dose. All receptors come from an adult who received the AZD1222 COVID-19 vaccine.

This clone was counted a single time. The chain combines TRBV5-1 with TRBJ1-6; the match to TRBD1 covers 10 bases. CDR1 SGHRS and CDR2 YFSETQ come from the germline V gene. This CDR3 is 16 amino acids long. J was trimmed by 7 bases and V by 4 bases; bases with no gene match: 8. CDR3 loop: CASSMGLGQGNSPLHF. CDR3 coding DNA: TGCGCCAGCAGCATGGGACTGGGACAGGGGAATTCACCCCTCCACTTT.

The chain uses TRBV5-4 and TRBJ2-5, with 14 bases fitting TRBD2. CDR1 is SGHNT, CDR2 YYREEE, per germline (reference sequence). This CDR3 comprises 16 residues. With V trimmed by 3 bases and J by 4 bases, 5 bases remained unmatched. CDR3 loop: CASSSKTSGGGETQYF. In nucleotides, the CDR3 is TGTGCCAGCAGCTCCAAGACTAGCGGGGGGGGAGAGACCCAGTACTTC.

The chain combines TRBV18 with TRBJ1-6, with 8 bases aligning to TRBD1. The CDR3 covers 14 residues. The V and J ends lost 4 bases and 10 bases, in that order; junction bases with no gene match: 6. Germline loops: CDR1 KGHSH, CDR2 LQKENI. CDR3 in amino acids: CASSQTGERSPLHF. The CDR3 nucleotides read TGTGCCAGCTCACAGACAGGGGAACGCTCACCCCTCCACTTT.

The chain combines TRBV4-1 with TRBJ1-2; D gene uncertain. CDR3 length: 14 residues. V shed 1 base and J shed 5 bases, with 11 bases lying between them. Looked up from germline, CDR1 is MGHRA and CDR2 is YSYEKL. The CDR3 is CASSQAIAAYGYTF. In nucleotides, the CDR3 is TGCGCCAGCAGCCAAGCAATAGCGGCATATGGCTACACCTTC.

The chain is built from TRBV27 and TRBJ2-7; the D gene is possibly TRBD1 (6 bases). Germline values: CDR1 MNHEY, CDR2 SMNVEV (reference sequence). The CDR3 sequence is 14 residues long. Trimming removed 6 bases at V and 0 bases at J, with 12 bases between. CDR3: CASRLQGNSYEQYF. The DNA of the CDR3 is TGTGCCAGCAGACTACAGGGTAACTCCTACGAGCAGTACTTC.

This clone was seen a handful of times. The gene calls are TRBV7-8 and TRBJ2-1; 8 positions agree with TRBD2. The CDR3 runs 16 residues. From germline, CDR1 is SGHVS and CDR2 FQNEAQ. V was pared by 3 bases and J by 3 bases, with 7 bases of the junction left unmatched. The CDR3 DNA sequence: TGTGCCAGCAGCTTTTTTAGCGGGATCGTCTACAATGAGCAGTTCTTC. Its protein product is CASSFFSGIVYNEQFF.

The chain links TRBV7-2 to TRBJ1-1; unclear D gene. Deletions cut 6 bases from V and 3 bases from J, with 14 bases between. The CDR3 covers 14 residues. Germline V gene sequence: CDR1 SGHTA, CDR2 FQGNSA. CDR3: CASRRTSDDTEAFF. The CDR3 DNA sequence: TGTGCCAGCAGACGAACCAGTGACGACACTGAAGCTTTCTTT.

The rearrangement uses TRBV28 and TRBJ2-5; D gene uncertain. Germline V gene sequence: CDR1 MDHEN, CDR2 SYDVKM. CDR3 size: 13 residues. The V and J ends lost 3 bases and 5 bases respectively, with 10 bases between them. CDR3 amino acids: CASSFWVGETQYF. The CDR3 bases are TGTGCCAGCAGTTTCTGGGTAGGGGAGACCCAGTACTTC.

The J gene is TRBJ1-4, the V gene TRBV27, with 9 bases identical to TRBD1. This CDR3 is 15 amino acids long. Germline V gene lookup returns CDR1 MNHEY and CDR2 SMNVEV (reference sequence). V gave up 3 bases and J gave up 12 bases; unmatched junction bases: 11. The DNA of the CDR3 is TGTGCCAGCAGTTTGCAGGGACAGGGAATCTCGGAACTGTTTTTT. Residues: CASSLQGQGISELFF.